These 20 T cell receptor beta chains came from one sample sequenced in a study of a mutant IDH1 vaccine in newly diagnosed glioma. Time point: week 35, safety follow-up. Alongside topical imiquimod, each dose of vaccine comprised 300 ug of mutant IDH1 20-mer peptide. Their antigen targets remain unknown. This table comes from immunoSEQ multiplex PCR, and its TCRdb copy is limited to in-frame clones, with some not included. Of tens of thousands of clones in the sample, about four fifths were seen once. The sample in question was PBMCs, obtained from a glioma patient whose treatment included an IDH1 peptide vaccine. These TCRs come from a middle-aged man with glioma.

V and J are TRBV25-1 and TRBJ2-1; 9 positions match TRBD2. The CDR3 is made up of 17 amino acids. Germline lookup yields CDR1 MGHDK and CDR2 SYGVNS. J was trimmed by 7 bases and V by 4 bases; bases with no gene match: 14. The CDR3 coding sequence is TGTGCCAGCAGTGCGGCAGGGTTTAGCGGGAGAGGGAATGAGCAGTTCTTC. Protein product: CASSAAGFSGRGNEQFF.

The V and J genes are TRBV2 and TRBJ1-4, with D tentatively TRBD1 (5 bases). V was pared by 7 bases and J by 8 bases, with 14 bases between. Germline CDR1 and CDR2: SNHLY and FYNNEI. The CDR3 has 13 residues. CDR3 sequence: CASMKQENEKLFF. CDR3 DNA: TGTGCCAGCATGAAACAGGAAAACGAAAAACTGTTTTTT.

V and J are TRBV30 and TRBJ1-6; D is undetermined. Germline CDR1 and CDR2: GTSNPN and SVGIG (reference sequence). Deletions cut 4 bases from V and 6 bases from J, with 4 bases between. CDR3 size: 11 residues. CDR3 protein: CAWNSNSPLHF. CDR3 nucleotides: TGTGCCTGGAACAGTAATTCACCCCTCCACTTT.

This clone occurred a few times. DNA for the CDR3: TGTGCCAGCAGCTTAAGTGGGGGCAACACTGAAGCTTTCTTT. Translated: CASSLSGGNTEAFF. The chain has TRBV7-6 and TRBJ1-1; perhaps TRBD1 as D (6 bases). V gave up 2 bases and J gave up 2 bases, with 9 bases separating them. This CDR3 comprises 14 residues. Germline V gives CDR1 SGHVS, CDR2 FNYEAQ.

The CDR3 DNA sequence: TGTGCCAGCAGTTTAACCGGGACAGGGGGCTTCAACATTCAGTACTTC. Translated: CASSLTGTGGFNIQYF. The V gene is TRBV6-5, the J gene TRBJ2-4; 12 bases line up with TRBD1. Germline V gene lookup returns CDR1 MNHEY and CDR2 SVGAGI. The J segment lost 7 bases and the V segment lost 4 bases, leaving 8 bases of the junction unmatched. This CDR3 region has 16 residues.

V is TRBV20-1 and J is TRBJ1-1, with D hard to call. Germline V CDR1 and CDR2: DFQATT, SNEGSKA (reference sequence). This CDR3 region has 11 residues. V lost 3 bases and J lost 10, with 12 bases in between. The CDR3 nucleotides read TGCAGTGCTAGCGGGCCCGGGGTAGCTTTCTTT. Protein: CSASGPGVAFF.

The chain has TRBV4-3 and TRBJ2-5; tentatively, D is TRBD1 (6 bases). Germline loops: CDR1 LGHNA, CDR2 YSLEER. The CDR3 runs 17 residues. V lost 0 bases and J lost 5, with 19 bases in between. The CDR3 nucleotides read TGCGCCAGCAGCCAAGATTCTTCGGGGCAGGGGTTGGAGACCCAGTACTTC. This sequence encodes CASSQDSSGQGLETQYF.

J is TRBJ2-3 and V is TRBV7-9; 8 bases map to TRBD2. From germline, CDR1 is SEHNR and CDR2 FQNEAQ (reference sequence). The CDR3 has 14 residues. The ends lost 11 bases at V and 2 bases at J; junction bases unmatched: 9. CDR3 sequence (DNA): TGTGCCGGGGGCCTACTAGCGGACACAGATACGCAGTATTTT. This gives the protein CAGGLLADTDTQYF.

CDR3 bases: TGTGCCAGCAGCTTAGTCCCAGCTAACTATGGCTACACCTTC. It translates to CASSLVPANYGYTF. The chain combines TRBV7-2 with TRBJ1-2; no clear D gene. Trimming cost V 1 base and J 0 bases, with 6 bases left between them. In germline, CDR1 is SGHTA, CDR2 FQGNSA. CDR3 size: 14 residues.

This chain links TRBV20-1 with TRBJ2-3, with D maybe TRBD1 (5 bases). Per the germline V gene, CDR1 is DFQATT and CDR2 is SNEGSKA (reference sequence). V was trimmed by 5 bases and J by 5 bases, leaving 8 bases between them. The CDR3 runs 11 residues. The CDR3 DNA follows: TGCAGTGCTCGAAGGGGAGATACGCAGTATTTT. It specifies CSARRGDTQYF.

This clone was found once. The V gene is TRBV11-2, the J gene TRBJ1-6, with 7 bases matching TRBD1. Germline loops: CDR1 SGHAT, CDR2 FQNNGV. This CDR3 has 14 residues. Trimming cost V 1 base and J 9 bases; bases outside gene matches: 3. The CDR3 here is CASSLAQGGSPLHF. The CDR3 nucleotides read TGTGCCAGCAGCTTAGCGCAGGGGGGTTCACCCCTCCACTTT.

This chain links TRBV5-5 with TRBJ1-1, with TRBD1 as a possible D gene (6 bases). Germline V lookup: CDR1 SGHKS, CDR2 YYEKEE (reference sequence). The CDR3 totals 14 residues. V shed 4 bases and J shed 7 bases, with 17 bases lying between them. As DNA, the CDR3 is TGTGCCAGCAGCCGATCCGGGACACCATATGAAGCTTTCTTT. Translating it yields CASSRSGTPYEAFF. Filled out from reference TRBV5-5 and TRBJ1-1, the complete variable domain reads DAGVTQSPTHLIKTRGQQVTLRCSPISGHKSVSWYQQVLGQGPQFIFQYYEKEERGRGNFPDRFSARQFPNYSSELNVNALLLGDSALYLCASSRSGTPYEAFFGQGTRLTVV.

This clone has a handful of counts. This CDR3 reads CASNGQGARAFF. The CDR3 DNA reads TGTGCCAGCAATGGACAGGGGGCGCGAGCTTTCTTT. The chain carries TRBV2 and TRBJ1-1; 11 bases fit TRBD1. CDR1 and CDR2 from the germline V gene are SNHLY and FYNNEI. The CDR3 extends over 12 amino acids. The V segment lost 7 bases and the J segment 10 bases; nucleotides outside the gene matches: 5.

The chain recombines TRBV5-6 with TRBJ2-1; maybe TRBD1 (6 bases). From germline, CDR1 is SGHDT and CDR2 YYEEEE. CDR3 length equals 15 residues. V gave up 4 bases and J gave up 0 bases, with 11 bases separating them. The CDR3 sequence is CASSPTGFSYNEQFF. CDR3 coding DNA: TGTGCCAGCAGCCCAACAGGGTTCTCCTACAATGAGCAGTTCTTC.

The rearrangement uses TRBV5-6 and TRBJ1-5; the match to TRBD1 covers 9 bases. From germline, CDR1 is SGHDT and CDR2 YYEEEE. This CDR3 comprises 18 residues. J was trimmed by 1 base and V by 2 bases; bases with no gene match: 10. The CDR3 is CASSLSGTGRLSNQPQHF. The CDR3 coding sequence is TGTGCCAGCAGCTTATCCGGGACAGGGAGGTTGAGCAATCAGCCCCAGCATTTT.

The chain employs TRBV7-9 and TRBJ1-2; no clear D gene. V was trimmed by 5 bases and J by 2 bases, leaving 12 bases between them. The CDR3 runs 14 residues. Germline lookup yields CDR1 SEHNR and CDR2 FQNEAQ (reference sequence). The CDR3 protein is CASSARKPNYGYTF. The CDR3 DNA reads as TGTGCCAGCAGCGCTAGGAAACCGAACTATGGCTACACCTTC.

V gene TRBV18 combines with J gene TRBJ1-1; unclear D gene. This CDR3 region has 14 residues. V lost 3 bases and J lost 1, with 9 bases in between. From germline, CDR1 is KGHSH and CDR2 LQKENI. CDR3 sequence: CASSPKKGNTEAFF. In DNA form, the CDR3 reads TGTGCCAGCTCACCGAAGAAGGGGAACACTGAAGCTTTCTTT.

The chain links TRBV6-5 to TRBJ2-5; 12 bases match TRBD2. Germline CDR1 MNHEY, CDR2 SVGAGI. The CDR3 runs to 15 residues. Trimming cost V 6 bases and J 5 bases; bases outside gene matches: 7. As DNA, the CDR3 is TGTGCCAGCAGAGCCGGGACTAGCGGGCGGGAGACCCAGTACTTC. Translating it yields CASRAGTSGRETQYF.

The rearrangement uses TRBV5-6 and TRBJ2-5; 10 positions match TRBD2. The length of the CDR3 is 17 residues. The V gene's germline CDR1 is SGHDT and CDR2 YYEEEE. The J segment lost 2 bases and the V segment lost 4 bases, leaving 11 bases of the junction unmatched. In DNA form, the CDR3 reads TGTGCCAGCAGCCCCCGGCTAGCGGGGGACCCTCAAGAGACCCAGTACTTC. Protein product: CASSPRLAGDPQETQYF.

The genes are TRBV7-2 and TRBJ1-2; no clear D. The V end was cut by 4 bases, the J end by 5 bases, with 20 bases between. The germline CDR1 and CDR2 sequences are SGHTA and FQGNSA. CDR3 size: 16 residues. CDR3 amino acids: CASSYTFPAGEYGYTF. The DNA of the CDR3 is TGTGCCAGCAGCTATACCTTCCCAGCCGGGGAGTATGGCTACACCTTC.